The entry that follows covers one TCR beta chain sequence. The ends were cut back, 1 base at V and 0 bases at J, with 6 bases in the middle. Germline CDR1 is SGHVS and CDR2 is FQNEAQ. The CDR3 has 15 residues. This record belongs to a study of blood T cell repertoires in COVID-19. The overall study: Acute-phase and convalescent COVID-19 samples originated in the United States, Italy and Spain.

This table comes from immunoSEQ multiplex PCR, and its TCRdb copy is limited to in-frame clones, with some not included. The sample has around 58,000 clones; approximately 90% are singletons. Enrollees, about 18 to 90 years old, lived in approximately 25 US areas. Cohorts were assigned according to the clinical history that participants reported. The recovered donors of Cohort 3 showed two negative PCRs, clearance, or symptom resolution. The source is a woman aged 40 to 50 who had recovered from COVID-19. The chain has TRBV7-8 and TRBJ1-4; D is ambiguous. Sequences were obtained from PBMCs or T cells enriched from blood (not recorded which). The DNA for the CDR3 is TGTGCCAGCAGCTTAGGAACGGCAACTAATGAAAAACTGTTTTTT. This gives the protein CASSLGTATNEKLFF.